One sample yielded the 3 T cell receptor beta chains listed below, sequenced in a study of blood T cell repertoires in COVID-19. TCRdb keeps only in-frame clones here, not all; method: immunoSEQ multiplex PCR. The sample has roughly 64,000 clones, 86% seen once; the top ten hold approximately 1.2%. Material for sequencing was peripheral blood. The receptors were gathered from a man aged 40-49 years with acute or convalescent COVID-19.

V and J are TRBV5-1 and TRBJ2-5; D is undetermined. Germline lookup yields CDR1 SGHRS and CDR2 YFSETQ. This CDR3 is built from 14 residues. The V end lost 3 bases, the J end lost 2 bases, and 11 bases lay between the germline ends. The CDR3 DNA reads TGCGCCAGCAGCTCAGTCCCGTGGCAAGAGACCCAGTACTTC. Amino acid sequence: CASSSVPWQETQYF.

The gene calls are TRBV19 and TRBJ1-5; 7 bases agree with TRBD1. Per germline, CDR1 LNHDA and CDR2 SQIVND (reference sequence). The CDR3 consists of 16 residues. The junction had 10 bases not matched to a gene; V was cut back by 6 bases and J by 2 bases. The DNA for the CDR3 is TGTGCCAGTAGCCAACCCTCAGGGGGAGGCAATCAGCCCCAGCATTTT. This translates into CASSQPSGGGNQPQHF.

The CDR3: CASSLKSGTGNTGELFF. The CDR3 nucleotides read TGTGCCAGCAGCTTAAAGTCCGGGACAGGGAACACCGGGGAGCTGTTTTTT. The chain couples TRBV11-2 to TRBJ2-2; 8 nucleotides line up with TRBD1. Germline CDR1 SGHAT, CDR2 FQNNGV. Trimming removed 2 bases from V and 1 base from J; junction bases left unmatched: 6. The CDR3 runs 17 residues.